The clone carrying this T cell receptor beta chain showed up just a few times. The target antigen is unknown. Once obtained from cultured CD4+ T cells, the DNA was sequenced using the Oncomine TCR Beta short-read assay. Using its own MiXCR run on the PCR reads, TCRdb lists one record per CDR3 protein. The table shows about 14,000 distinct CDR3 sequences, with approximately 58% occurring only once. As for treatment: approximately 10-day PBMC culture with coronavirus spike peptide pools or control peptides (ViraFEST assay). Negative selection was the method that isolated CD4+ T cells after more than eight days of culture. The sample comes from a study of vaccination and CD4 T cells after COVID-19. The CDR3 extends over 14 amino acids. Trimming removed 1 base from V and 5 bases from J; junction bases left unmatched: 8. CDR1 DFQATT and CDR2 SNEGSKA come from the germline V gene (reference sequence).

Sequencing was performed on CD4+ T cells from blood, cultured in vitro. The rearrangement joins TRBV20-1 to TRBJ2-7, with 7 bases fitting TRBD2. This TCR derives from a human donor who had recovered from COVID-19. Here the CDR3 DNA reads TGCAGTGCTAGAGCGAGCGGCGGGAGCAACGAGCAGTACTTC. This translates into CSARASGGSNEQYF.